The sequence of this T cell receptor (beta chain) was determined in a study of human T cells and chemical hapten exposure. The CDR3 spans 12 residues. Germline V gives CDR1 MNHNY, CDR2 SVGAGI (reference sequence). V lost 3 bases to trimming and J lost 6 bases; unmatched junction nucleotides: 1. TCRdb processed the RACE reads anew with MiXCR; each CDR3 protein has one entry. The sample has 150,000 to 200,000 distinct CDR3 sequences; 14% are singletons. Time point noted: patch test 1, 2 weeks after DPC sensitization. Treatment of the sample: therapeutic diphenylcyclopropenone sensitization with weekly scalp DPC.

The sequencing used whole blood, collected in connection with sensitization to the hapten diphenylcyclopropenone (DPC). The chain links TRBV6-6 to TRBJ2-7, with 8 bases that match TRBD1. This TCR was sampled from a woman aged 25 to 39 with alopecia areata. Some clones in this sample may be carry-over from other donors' samples. CDR3 loop: CASSYTGGEQYF. In DNA form, the CDR3 reads TGTGCCAGCAGTTATACAGGGGGCGAGCAGTACTTC.